One and the same sample provided the 3 T cell receptor beta chains below, sequenced in a study of human T cells and chemical hapten exposure. TCRdb reprocessed the RACE reads via MiXCR and lists one record per CDR3 protein. The repertoire holds some 57,000 distinct CDR3 sequences, with about 10% as singletons. Time point specified: patch test 2, 6 weeks after DPC sensitization. Described treatment: therapeutic diphenylcyclopropenone sensitization with weekly scalp DPC. Specimen: whole blood, collected in connection with sensitization to the hapten diphenylcyclopropenone (DPC). Receptor source: a woman in her forties or fifties with alopecia areata. Some clones in this sample may be carry-over from other donors' samples.

The chain combines TRBV29-1 with TRBJ2-7, with D unclear. The germline CDR1 and CDR2 sequences are SQVTM and ANQGSEA. The germline V and J ends were trimmed by 4 bases and 0 bases, with 10 bases remaining between them. The CDR3 has 13 amino acids. CDR3 bases: TGCAGCGTTGTTGGCGGCAGCTCCTACGAGCAGTACTTC. Encoded protein: CSVVGGSSYEQYF.

This clonotype was seen repeatedly, ten times or more. V is TRBV7-7 and J is TRBJ1-1; D remains unclear. CDR1 SSHAT and CDR2 FNYEAQ come from the germline V gene (reference sequence). CDR3 length: 13 amino acids. The V end lost 5 bases, the J end lost 4 bases, and 11 bases lay between the germline ends. CDR3 in amino acids: CASSRTASTEAFF. Written as DNA, the CDR3 is TGTGCCAGCAGCAGGACGGCGAGCACTGAAGCTTTCTTT.

This clonotype came up a few times. The gene calls are TRBV6-2 or TRBV6-3 and TRBJ2-1, with 8 bases matching TRBD2. This CDR3 spans 16 amino acids. Germline loops: CDR1 MNHEY, CDR2 SVGEGT. Trimming cost V 7 bases and J 2 bases; bases outside gene matches: 10. The DNA for the CDR3 is TGTGCCAGCACACCCCAGGAGCGGGGGACCTACAATGAGCAGTTCTTC. As protein: CASTPQERGTYNEQFF.